The clone carrying this TCR beta chain has a handful of counts. What it binds is not known. The data were taken from a study of breast tumors, draining lymph nodes, adjacent tissues. Study results and caveats: Tumor TCR diversity was below lymph nodes but above nontumor tissue. Luminal-like breast cancer showed significantly greater tumor-nontumor repertoire similarity than basal-like breast cancer did.

The CDR3 is made up of 12 amino acids. Germline CDR1 reads MRHNA; CDR2 reads SNTAGT. Trimming removed 6 bases from V and 9 bases from J; junction bases left unmatched: 3. TCRdb reanalysed the multiplex PCR reads using MiXCR and keeps one entry per CDR3 protein. The sample holds under 15,000 distinct CDR3 sequences, approximately 70% seen once. The origin of this receptor is a female donor with breast cancer. Some clones in this sample may be carry-over from other donors' samples. Specimen: tumor-adjacent breast tissue. The chain links TRBV6-4 to TRBJ2-1; 9 bases are shared with TRBD1. CDR3 residues: CASRTTGGEQFF. The CDR3 coding sequence is TGTGCCAGCAGGACGACAGGGGGTGAGCAGTTCTTC.